The 30 T cell receptor beta chains given below trace back to one sample, sequenced in a study of cytomegalovirus exposure and HLA in healthy donors. It was with 60 Vbeta and 13 Jbeta primers that the PCR ran. Here immunoSEQ multiplex PCR was the method, and the copy in TCRdb shows in-frame clones only, minus some. The data hold 75,000 to 100,000 clones, with 64% observed a single time. The specimen sequenced was PBMCs. The receptors come from a man in his sixties in good health and CMV-seronegative.

This clone was seen only once. V gene TRBV28 combines with J gene TRBJ2-7; 7 bases map to TRBD1. From germline, CDR1 is MDHEN and CDR2 SYDVKM. V was clipped by 5 bases and J by 2 bases; unmatched bases: 6. The CDR3 loop spans 14 amino acids. The CDR3 sequence: CASSPRTGPYEQYF. The CDR3 coding sequence is TGTGCCAGCAGTCCCCGGACAGGCCCCTACGAGCAGTACTTC.

The chain links TRBV11-3 to TRBJ2-5; the match to TRBD1 covers 7 bases. The J call could be wrong; TRBJ2-7 is a better fit for the DNA end. This CDR3 is 13 amino acids long. In germline, CDR1 is SGHNT, CDR2 YENEEA. CDR3 sequence: CASSLEGGDEQYF. CDR3 DNA: TGTGCCAGCAGCTTAGAAGGGGGCGACGAGCAGTACTTC.

This clone showed up just a few times. The chain recombines TRBV5-1 with TRBJ1-3, with D tentatively TRBD1 (5 bases). V was trimmed by 2 bases and J by 2 bases, leaving 8 bases between them. Germline V gives CDR1 SGHRS, CDR2 YFSETQ. This CDR3 comprises 14 residues. CDR3 residues: CASSLTGPGNTIYF. Here the CDR3 DNA reads TGCGCCAGCAGCTTAACAGGTCCTGGAAACACCATATATTTT.

The chain joins TRBV27 to TRBJ2-7; 9 bases are a match to TRBD1. The J segment lost 1 base and the V segment lost 8 bases, leaving 6 bases of the junction unmatched. The CDR3 consists of 14 residues. From germline, CDR1 is MNHEY and CDR2 SMNVEV (reference sequence). CDR3 residues: CASGKDRGSYEQYF. For the CDR3, the DNA is TGTGCCAGCGGAAAGGACAGGGGATCCTACGAGCAGTACTTC.

On this clone itself: A junction boundary mismatches the germline segment, possibly from a read error. V usage is TRBV7-9 and J usage is TRBJ1-1; 7 bases agree with TRBD1. The length of the CDR3 is 16 residues. Germline V CDR1 and CDR2: SEHNR, FQNEAQ (reference sequence). CDR3 coding DNA: TGTTCCAGCAGCTTAGTTGTAGGGGGCCCAGGAGCTGAAGCTTTCTTT. Its translation: CSSSLVVGGPGAEAFF. Based on the CDR3 plus reference TRBV7-9 and TRBJ1-1, the full variable domain is DTGVSQNPRHKITKRGQNVTFRCDPISEHNRLYWYRQTLGQGPEFLTYFQNEAQLEKSRLLSDRFSAERPKGSFSTLEIQRTEQGDSAMYLCSSSLVVGGPGAEAFFGQGTRLTVV.

This clone came up a few times. The J gene is TRBJ1-6, the V gene TRBV6-1; 7 positions agree with TRBD1. Germline V CDR1 and CDR2: MNHNS, SASEGT. V shed 2 bases, J shed 3 bases, and the junction held 13 bases outside the gene matches. CDR3 size: 19 residues. CDR3 loop: CASSEPTLMTGNYNSPLHF. Written as DNA, the CDR3 is TGTGCCAGCAGTGAACCGACACTCATGACAGGGAACTATAATTCACCCCTCCACTTT.

The rearrangement uses TRBV5-1 and TRBJ1-2; tentative D call: TRBD1 (5 bases). Per the germline V gene, CDR1 is SGHRS and CDR2 is YFSETQ. The CDR3 contains 13 residues. The germline V and J ends were trimmed by 1 base and 8 bases, with 12 bases remaining between them. CDR3 sequence reads: CASSLTQGWGYTF. CDR3 coding DNA: TGCGCCAGCAGCTTGACCCAGGGATGGGGCTACACCTTC.

V is TRBV25-1 and J is TRBJ1-4; TRBD1 matches at 9 bases. The J segment lost 7 bases and the V segment lost 4 bases, leaving 4 bases of the junction unmatched. The CDR3 spans 14 residues. Per germline, CDR1 MGHDK and CDR2 SYGVNS. CDR3 bases: TGTGCCAGCAGTGTACAGGGGGCTCTTGAAAAACTGTTTTTT. This sequence encodes CASSVQGALEKLFF.

V is TRBV11-1 and J is TRBJ2-3, with 7 bases aligning to TRBD2. Looked up from germline, CDR1 is SGHAT and CDR2 is FQDESV (reference sequence). This CDR3 spans 17 amino acids. V was clipped by 7 bases and J by 0 bases; unmatched bases: 13. The CDR3 nucleotides read TGTGCCAGCACCGATTCGCAACTAGCGCGTAGCACAGATACGCAGTATTTT. It is translated as CASTDSQLARSTDTQYF.

J is TRBJ2-7 and V is TRBV5-1, with D possibly TRBD1 on 6 matching bases. Germline V lookup: CDR1 SGHRS, CDR2 YFSETQ. This CDR3 contains 14 residues. V dropped 6 bases and J dropped 0 bases, with 13 bases sitting between them. CDR3 region: CASNRDTTSYEQYF. In nucleotides, the CDR3 is TGCGCCAGCAACCGGGACACCACCTCCTACGAGCAGTACTTC.

Written as DNA, the CDR3 is TGTGCCTGGAGTGGGACTCAGGGACAGGGCTACACCTTC. Protein: CAWSGTQGQGYTF. The chain is built from TRBV30 and TRBJ1-2, with 7 bases matching TRBD1. Per germline, CDR1 GTSNPN and CDR2 SVGIG (reference sequence). V lost 1 base, J lost 8 bases, and 7 bases stayed unmatched. The CDR3 runs 13 residues.

The V and J genes are TRBV28 and TRBJ1-5; the D gene is possibly TRBD1 (5 bases). The CDR3 sequence is 15 residues long. Germline V lookup: CDR1 MDHEN, CDR2 SYDVKM. V was clipped by 3 bases and J by 2 bases, with 11 bases between them. The CDR3 loop is CASSFVQGGNQPQHF. The CDR3, as DNA: TGTGCCAGCAGTTTCGTCCAGGGCGGCAATCAGCCCCAGCATTTT.

The V call is TRBV7-6, the J call TRBJ2-2; D unclear. V was clipped by 1 base and J by 2 bases, with 11 bases between them. This CDR3 comprises 16 residues. Germline assignment: CDR1 SGHVS and CDR2 FNYEAQ. This CDR3 is CASSLGSLTNTGELFF. CDR3 nucleotides: TGTGCCAGCAGCTTAGGGTCCTTAACAAACACCGGGGAGCTGTTTTTT.

The chain is built from TRBV10-1 and TRBJ2-1; no firm D call. This CDR3 contains 15 residues. Germline CDR1 and CDR2: WNHNN and SYGVQD (reference sequence). The V end lost 5 bases, the J end lost 6 bases, and 17 bases lay between the germline ends. The CDR3, as DNA: TGCGCCAGCAGTTCGTTGGGCCAAAATAGCAATGAGCAGTTCTTC. Translating gives CASSSLGQNSNEQFF.

The chain links TRBV5-1 to TRBJ2-5; 8 bases are a match to TRBD1. The germline CDR1 and CDR2 sequences are SGHRS and YFSETQ. CDR3 length equals 14 residues. Trimming at V came to 0 bases and at J to 5 bases, leaving 3 bases not matched to a gene. The CDR3 reads CASSLAGGSETQYF. The CDR3 nucleotides are TGCGCCAGCAGCTTGGCAGGGGGCAGCGAGACCCAGTACTTC.

The rearrangement links TRBV2 to TRBJ2-1; D may be TRBD1 (6 bases). Germline CDR1 is SNHLY and CDR2 is FYNNEI. Trimming stripped 4 bases from V and 0 bases from J, with 25 bases between. The CDR3 is 20 amino acids. The CDR3 sequence is CASSARRALGGGFSYNEQFF. The CDR3 region has the DNA TGTGCCAGCAGTGCCCGAAGGGCTTTAGGTGGGGGCTTCTCCTACAATGAGCAGTTCTTC.

This clone was found a few times. This chain connects TRBV19 to TRBJ1-4, with D possibly being TRBD1 (6 bases). Trimming shortened V by 5 bases and J by 8 bases, and 15 bases separated the two germline ends. CDR1 is LNHDA and CDR2 is SQIVND in the germline V gene (reference sequence). The CDR3 is 14 amino acids. Here the CDR3 reads CASSDKGVVEKLFF. In DNA form, the CDR3 reads TGTGCCAGTAGTGACAAGGGGGTCGTCGAAAAACTGTTTTTT.

The V call is TRBV7-2, the J call TRBJ1-5, with a weak D call TRBD1 (6 bases). V was pared by 5 bases and J by 0 bases, with 11 bases between. CDR3 length: 15 amino acids. Looked up from germline, CDR1 is SGHTA and CDR2 is FQGNSA. The CDR3 nucleotides read TGTGCCAGCAGCCTTCGGACAGCTAGCAATCAGCCCCAGCATTTT. Amino acid sequence: CASSLRTASNQPQHF.

This chain uses TRBV29-1 with TRBJ1-3; unclear D gene. Germline V lookup: CDR1 SQVTM, CDR2 ANQGSEA. Deletions cut 4 bases from V and 0 bases from J, with 7 bases between. This CDR3 is built from 13 residues. CDR3 bases: TGCAGCGTTGGGCAGAACTCTGGAAACACCATATATTTT. Its protein is CSVGQNSGNTIYF.

In this sample, this clone turned up a few times. J is TRBJ2-1 and V is TRBV6-4, with TRBD2 identical over 11 bases. The germline V gene encodes CDR1 MRHNA and CDR2 SNTAGT. The CDR3 is made up of 14 amino acids. V dropped 3 bases and J dropped 8; count of bases not matched to a gene: 3. Here the CDR3 reads CASSETSGSDEQFF. The CDR3 bases are TGTGCCAGCAGTGAAACTAGCGGGAGTGATGAGCAGTTCTTC.

The gene calls are TRBV2 and TRBJ2-1, with TRBD1 identical over 7 bases. This CDR3 has 15 amino acids. Germline loops: CDR1 SNHLY, CDR2 FYNNEI. V gave up 2 bases and J gave up 3 bases; unmatched junction bases: 4. CDR3 region: CASSETPGGYNEQFF. The DNA for the CDR3 is TGTGCCAGCAGTGAAACGCCAGGGGGCTACAATGAGCAGTTCTTC.

This clone showed up just once. For the CDR3, the DNA is TGTGCCAGCAGCTTGGGGGGGACAGTCTCCTACGAGCAGTACTTC. Protein sequence: CASSLGGTVSYEQYF. The V and J genes are TRBV5-8 and TRBJ2-7; 7 bases fit TRBD1. V lost 0 bases, J lost 0 bases, and 3 bases stayed unmatched. Germline CDR1 reads SGHTS; CDR2 reads YDEGEE. The CDR3 runs to 15 residues.

This rearrangement joins TRBV27 to TRBJ1-1, with 7 bases identical to TRBD1. The V gene end was trimmed by 4 bases and the J gene end by 1 base; junction bases not matched to a gene: 3. The CDR3 extends over 14 amino acids. Germline V CDR1 and CDR2: MNHEY, SMNVEV (reference sequence). CDR3 loop: CASSYRGGNTEAFF. CDR3 in DNA: TGTGCCAGCAGTTACAGGGGAGGGAACACTGAAGCTTTCTTT.

This sequence joins TRBV7-6 and TRBJ2-3, with a possible D match to TRBD2 (5 bases). Germline V gene sequence: CDR1 SGHVS, CDR2 FNYEAQ. V lost 1 base to trimming and J lost 3 bases, with 8 bases between them. The CDR3 runs to 14 residues. CDR3 loop: CASSLDPGTDTQYF. In DNA form, the CDR3 reads TGTGCCAGCAGCTTAGATCCGGGGACAGATACGCAGTATTTT.

The chain employs TRBV2 and TRBJ2-3; D gene uncertain. V lost 6 bases and J 3 bases, leaving 4 bases between the germline ends. Germline V gene lookup returns CDR1 SNHLY and CDR2 FYNNEI. This CDR3 contains 11 residues. The CDR3: CASSPTDTQYF. The DNA of the CDR3 is TGTGCCAGCAGCCCAACAGATACGCAGTATTTT.

This clone was picked up one time. The chain has TRBV7-8 and TRBJ1-1; D may be TRBD1 (6 bases). V was clipped by 3 bases and J by 1 base, with 12 bases between them. CDR1 and CDR2 from the germline V gene are SGHVS and FQNEAQ. CDR3 length: 15 residues. CDR3 nucleotides: TGTGCCAGCAGCTTCATTGGGGGCGCGAACACTGAAGCTTTCTTT. Encoded protein: CASSFIGGANTEAFF.

This chain connects TRBV10-3 to TRBJ1-4, with 7 positions matching TRBD1. V was pared by 8 bases and J by 4 bases, with 7 bases of the junction left unmatched. This CDR3 contains 14 residues. Looked up from germline, CDR1 is ENHRY and CDR2 is SYGVKD. This chain's CDR3 is CAIGTGTDNEKLFF. CDR3 DNA sequence: TGTGCCATCGGGACCGGGACAGATAATGAAAAACTGTTTTTT.

This sequence joins TRBV5-4 and TRBJ2-2; 10 positions agree with TRBD1. CDR3 length: 15 residues. In germline, CDR1 is SGHNT, CDR2 YYREEE (reference sequence). V shed 5 bases, J shed 4 bases, and the junction held 5 bases outside the gene matches. The CDR3 here is CASSIGTGVTGELFF. The CDR3 DNA reads as TGTGCCAGCAGTATCGGGACAGGGGTCACCGGGGAGCTGTTTTTT.

In its sample, this clone was seen a few times. The rearrangement links TRBV30 to TRBJ1-1; 8 positions agree with TRBD1. The CDR3 extends over 14 amino acids. From germline, CDR1 is GTSNPN and CDR2 SVGIG (reference sequence). With V trimmed by 3 bases and J by 4 bases, 7 bases remained unmatched. CDR3 in DNA: TGTGCCTGGAGGGCCCAGGGGGCCTTCACTGAAGCTTTCTTT. Its protein product is CAWRAQGAFTEAFF. The full variable domain, completed using reference TRBV30 and TRBJ1-1, is SQTIHQWPATLVQPVGSPLSLECTVEGTSNPNLYWYRQAAGRGLQLLFYSVGIGQISSEVPQNLSASRPQDRQFILSSKKLLLSDSGFYLCAWRAQGAFTEAFFGQGTRLTVV.

The chain is built from TRBV5-1 and TRBJ1-1; a weak D match, TRBD1 (6 bases). The CDR3 length is 14 residues. Germline assignment: CDR1 SGHRS and CDR2 YFSETQ. V lost 7 bases to trimming and J lost 3 bases, with 16 bases between them. The chain's CDR3 is CASHITGKDTEAFF. In nucleotides, the CDR3 is TGCGCCAGCCACATTACAGGGAAGGACACTGAAGCTTTCTTT.